Below, one TCR beta chain is given with its context. With 3 bases removed from V and 7 bases from J, the gap between germline ends came to 8 bases. In germline, CDR1 is KGHDR, CDR2 SFDVKD. This CDR3 contains 13 residues. Authors' data handling: By means of reference gene primer amplification, nucleated cell counts were estimated. Sequencing was performed with immunoSEQ multiplex PCR; in TCRdb, only in-frame clones are kept and a portion is missing. V, J and clone size were drawn from that table, and D and trimming were deduced from the DNA. Altogether tens of thousands of clones are present, 60% to 85% being singletons, with the ten largest covering about 7%. The source of the sample is a study of blood T cell repertoires in COVID-19. Study information: Sample material is recorded as cDNA or gDNA derived from T cells, B-cell-depleted T cells, or PBMCs.

The sample was peripheral blood. The chain is built from TRBV24-1 and TRBJ2-2, with D possibly being TRBD1 (6 bases). This clonotype originated in a man in his 70s with acute or convalescent COVID-19. Here the CDR3 DNA reads TGTGCCACCAGTGATACAGGGAACGGGGAGCTGTTTTTT. It yields the protein CATSDTGNGELFF.